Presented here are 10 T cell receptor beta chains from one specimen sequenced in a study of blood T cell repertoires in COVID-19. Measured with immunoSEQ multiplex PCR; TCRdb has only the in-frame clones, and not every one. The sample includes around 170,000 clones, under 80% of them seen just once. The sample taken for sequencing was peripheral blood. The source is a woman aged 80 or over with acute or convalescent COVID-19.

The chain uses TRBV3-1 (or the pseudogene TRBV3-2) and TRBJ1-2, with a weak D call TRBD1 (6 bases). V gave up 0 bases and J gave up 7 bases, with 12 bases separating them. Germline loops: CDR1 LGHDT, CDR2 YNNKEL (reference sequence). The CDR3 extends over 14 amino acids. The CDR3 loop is CASSQEGGGRGYTF. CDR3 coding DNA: TGTGCCAGCAGCCAAGAAGGGGGGGGACGTGGCTACACCTTC.

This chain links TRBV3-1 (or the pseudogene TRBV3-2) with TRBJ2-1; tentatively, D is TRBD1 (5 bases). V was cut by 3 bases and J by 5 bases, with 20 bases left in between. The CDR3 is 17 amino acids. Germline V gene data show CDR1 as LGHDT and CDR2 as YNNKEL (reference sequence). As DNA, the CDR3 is TGTGCCAGCAGCCAGGCTATGGTGGGGCGGCGGAACAATGAGCAGTTCTTC. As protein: CASSQAMVGRRNNEQFF.

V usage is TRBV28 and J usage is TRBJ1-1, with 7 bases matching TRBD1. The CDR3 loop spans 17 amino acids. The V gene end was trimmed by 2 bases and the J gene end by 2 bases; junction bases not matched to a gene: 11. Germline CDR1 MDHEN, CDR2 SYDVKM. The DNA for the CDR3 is TGTGCCAGCAGTTTACCTCCGGGGGCAGGGGGAAACACTGAAGCTTTCTTT. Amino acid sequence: CASSLPPGAGGNTEAFF. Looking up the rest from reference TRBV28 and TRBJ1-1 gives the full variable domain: DVKVTQSSRYLVKRTGEKVFLECVQDMDHENMFWYRQDPGLGLRLIYFSYDVKMKEKGDIPEGYSVSREKKERFSLILESASTNQTSMYLCASSLPPGAGGNTEAFFGQGTRLTVV.

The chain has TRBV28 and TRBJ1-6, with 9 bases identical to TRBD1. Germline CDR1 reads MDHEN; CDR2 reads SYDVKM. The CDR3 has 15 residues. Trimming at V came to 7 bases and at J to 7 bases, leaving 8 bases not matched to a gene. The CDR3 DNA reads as TGTGCCAGCATAAGATGGACAGGGGTAAATTCACCCCTCCACTTT. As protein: CASIRWTGVNSPLHF. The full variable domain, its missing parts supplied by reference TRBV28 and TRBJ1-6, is DVKVTQSSRYLVKRTGEKVFLECVQDMDHENMFWYRQDPGLGLRLIYFSYDVKMKEKGDIPEGYSVSREKKERFSLILESASTNQTSMYLCASIRWTGVNSPLHFGNGTRLTVT.

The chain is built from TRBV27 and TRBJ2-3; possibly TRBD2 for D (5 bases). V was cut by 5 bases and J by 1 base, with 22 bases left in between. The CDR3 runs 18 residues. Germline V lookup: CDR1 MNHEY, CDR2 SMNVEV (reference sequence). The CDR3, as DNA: TGTGCCAGCAGTCCCCGCCCCTTTCGTTTTAGCGGCACAGATACGCAGTATTTT. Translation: CASSPRPFRFSGTDTQYF.

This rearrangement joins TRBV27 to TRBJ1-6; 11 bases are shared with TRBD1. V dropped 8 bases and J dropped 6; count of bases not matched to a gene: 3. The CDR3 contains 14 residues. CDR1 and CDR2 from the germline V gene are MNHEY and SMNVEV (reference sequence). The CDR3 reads CASGQGASNSPLHF. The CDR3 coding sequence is TGTGCCAGCGGACAGGGGGCAAGTAATTCACCCCTCCACTTT.

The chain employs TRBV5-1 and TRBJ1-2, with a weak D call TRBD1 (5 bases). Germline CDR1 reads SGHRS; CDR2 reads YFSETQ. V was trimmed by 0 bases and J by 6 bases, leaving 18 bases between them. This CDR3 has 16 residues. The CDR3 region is CASSLAGRVGPHGYTF. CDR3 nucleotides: TGCGCCAGCAGCTTGGCCGGCAGGGTTGGTCCGCATGGCTACACCTTC.

CDR3 in amino acids: CAIRDRVYEQYF. CDR3 DNA sequence: TGTGCCATCAGGGACAGGGTCTACGAGCAGTACTTC. The V gene is TRBV10-3, the J gene TRBJ2-7, with 8 positions matching TRBD1. The CDR3 totals 12 residues. The J segment lost 3 bases and the V segment lost 6 bases, leaving 1 base of the junction unmatched. Germline V gene data show CDR1 as ENHRY and CDR2 as SYGVKD.

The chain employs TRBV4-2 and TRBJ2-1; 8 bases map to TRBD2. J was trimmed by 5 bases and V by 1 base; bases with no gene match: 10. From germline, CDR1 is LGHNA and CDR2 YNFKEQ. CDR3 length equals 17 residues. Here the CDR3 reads CASSQGFRLAGHNEQFF. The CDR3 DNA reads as TGTGCCAGCAGCCAAGGGTTCCGGCTAGCGGGTCACAATGAGCAGTTCTTC.

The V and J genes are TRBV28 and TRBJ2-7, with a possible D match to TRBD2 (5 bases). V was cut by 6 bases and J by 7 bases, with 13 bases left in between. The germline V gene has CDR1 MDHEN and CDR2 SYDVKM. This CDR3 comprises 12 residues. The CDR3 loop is CASSTGLGEQYF. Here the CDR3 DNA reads TGTGCCAGCAGCACGGGATTGGGGGAGCAGTACTTC.